Sequencing of this TCR beta chain was carried out in a study of CD8+ T cells in alopecia areata. Across the whole study: Recipient mice, roughly 7-11-week-old female C3H/HeJ animals, received skin from approximately 6-13-month-old C3H/HeJ graft donors with spontaneous alopecia.

Ten or more counts support this clone. The gene symbols are mouse symbols. The read stops 4 residues short of the end of the CDR3; the missing end is completed from the germline J gene. This CDR3 contains 14 residues. V lost 4 bases to trimming and J lost 4 bases; unmatched junction nucleotides: 3. Germline CDR1 NNHDY, CDR2 SYVADS. It was with CD4, CD8alpha, NKG2D, NKG2ACE and other markers that pooled cutaneous lymph node cells were sorted. In each case, RNA was isolated and then reverse transcribed into cDNA as the sequencing template. Assay used: immunoSEQ multiplex PCR; TCRdb lists only in-frame clones, some missing. This repertoire holds about 19,000 clones, and none appear only once.

This receptor was obtained from a C3H/HeJ mouse with alopecia areata. This line is of MHC haplotype H2-k. The chain has TRBV13-3 and TRBJ1-1; 11 nucleotides align to TRBD1. Sequences were obtained from CD8+ T cells sorted from a lymph node. The CDR3 bases that were read are TGTGCCAGCAGTCCCGGGACAGGGGGCACA. Its translation: CASSPGTGGT. The complete CDR3 reads CASSPGTGGTEVFF.